This T cell receptor (beta chain) was profiled in a study of T cells after yellow fever vaccination. A single record per CDR3 protein comes from TCRdb applying MiXCR to the 5' RACE reads. The sample yields approximately 70,000 distinct CDR3 sequences, about 6% seen once. This clonotype has at least ten counts. CDR1 and CDR2 (germline): SQVTM, ANQGSEA. This CDR3 contains 13 residues. The V segment lost 6 bases and the J segment 6 bases; nucleotides outside the gene matches: 6. J is TRBJ2-1 and V is TRBV29-1; 9 nucleotides match TRBD2. The sequence derives from a man aged 18 to 29 who received the YFV17D yellow fever vaccine. The starting material was CD8+ T cells sorted from PBMCs, obtained roughly seven weeks after the first yellow fever vaccination. The DNA for the CDR3 is TGCAGCGTCCTCCCGGGACTAGCCAATGAGCAGTTCTTC. The encoded protein is CSVLPGLANEQFF.